Given below is one T cell receptor (beta chain) in context. Germline CDR1 reads SGHAT; CDR2 reads FQNNGV. The V end lost 5 bases, the J end lost 3 bases, and 19 bases lay between the germline ends. CDR3 length: 16 residues. The data were taken from a study of blood T cell repertoires in COVID-19. The repertoire was sequenced with immunoSEQ multiplex PCR; TCRdb's copy has only in-frame clones and lacks some. The table has fewer than 350,000 clones, roughly 90% seen once. This TCR derives from a woman in her 30s who had recovered from COVID-19. The V gene is TRBV11-2, the J gene TRBJ1-1, with a possible D match to TRBD1 (6 bases). Sequencing input: PBMCs or T cells enriched from blood (not recorded which). The CDR3 DNA is TGTGCCAGCAGCATCCAAGGCGGGGGCTGGGACACTGAAGCTTTCTTT. Amino acids: CASSIQGGGWDTEAFF.